Listed below are T cell receptor beta chains from one sample, sequenced in a study of T cells in tuberculosis. Sequencing was performed with immunoSEQ multiplex PCR; in TCRdb, only in-frame clones are kept and a portion is missing. This table has around 25,000 clones, more than 80% appearing once. Source material: PBMCs. The receptor source for this set is a donor between 10 and 35 years old with latent tuberculosis or without tuberculosis infection. Some clones in this sample may be carry-over from other donors' samples. CDR3s include the opening cysteine and the closing phenylalanine or tryptophan.

>TRBV6-5|TRBJ2-7
CASSRTSGRYEQYF
>TRBV5-1|TRBJ1-6
CASSLLGTGNSPLHF
>TRBV7-2|TRBJ2-1
CASSLRSGVPYNEQFF
>TRBV7-8|TRBJ1-5
CASSTLGRGSSNQPQHF
>TRBV19|TRBJ1-3
CASSMVGAGNTIYF
>TRBV11-2|TRBJ1-2
CASSLSRGGMVGYTF
>TRBV11-2|TRBJ2-7
CASGAGSHEQYF
>TRBV5-1|TRBJ1-4
CASSRESVGPQEKLFF
>TRBV6-5|TRBJ2-3
CASSYVSSTDTQYF
>TRBV4-3|TRBJ1-4
CASSLSGLTNEKLFF
>TRBV27|TRBJ1-1
CASKVLVGALNTEAFF
>TRBV27|TRBJ2-1
CASSWVAGGEQFF
>TRBV27|TRBJ1-3
CASSLSSGNTIYF
>TRBV23-1|TRBJ1-4
CASSPTGSNEKLFF
>TRBV7-9|TRBJ2-7
CASSRPTGIFYEQYF
>TRBV12-5|TRBJ2-1
CASGTGTTSNNEQFF
>TRBV9|TRBJ2-3
CASVTGVESTDTQYF
>TRBV19|TRBJ1-2
CASAKRGGRTGIDYGYTF
>TRBV18|TRBJ1-2
CASSPRMFSILSGTDYGYTF
>TRBV11-2|TRBJ1-2
CASSLDFGGSDYGYTF
>TRBV27|TRBJ1-1
CASGWDRNTEAFF
>TRBV19|TRBJ2-7
CASSIETGSPYEQYF
>TRBV6-5|TRBJ1-4
CASRVRDRSNEKLFF
>TRBV2|TRBJ2-7
CASRNYTFHSHEQYF
>TRBV10-3|TRBJ1-2
CAISDSLQGGGYTF
>TRBV25-1|TRBJ2-2
CASSGDREVTGELFF
>TRBV18|TRBJ1-4
CASSPPVRELFF
>TRBV9|TRBJ2-7
CASSEGTGLDEQYF
>TRBV7-7|TRBJ2-7
CASSLGTGSEQYF
>TRBV30|TRBJ2-7
CASDRGYTYEQYF
>TRBV7-9|TRBJ1-1
CASSLDRATEAFF
>TRBV5-1|TRBJ1-2
CASRDGHANYGYTF
>TRBV7-9|TRBJ2-1
CASSEKRQGRNEQFF
>TRBV10-3|TRBJ1-1
CAISDIQHTEAFF
>TRBV27|TRBJ2-1
CASRTYYLWGGGARDEQFF
>TRBV27|TRBJ2-7
CASSHPGLAGDEQYF